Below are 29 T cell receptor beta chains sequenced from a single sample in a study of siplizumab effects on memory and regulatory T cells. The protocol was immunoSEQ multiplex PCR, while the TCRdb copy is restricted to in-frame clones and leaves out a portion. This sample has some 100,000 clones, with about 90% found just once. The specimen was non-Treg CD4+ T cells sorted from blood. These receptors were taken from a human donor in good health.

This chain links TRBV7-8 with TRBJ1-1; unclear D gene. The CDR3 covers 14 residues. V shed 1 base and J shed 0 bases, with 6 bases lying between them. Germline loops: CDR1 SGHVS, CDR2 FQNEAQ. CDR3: CASSLGLLNTEAFF. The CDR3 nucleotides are TGTGCCAGCAGCTTAGGCTTACTGAACACTGAAGCTTTCTTT.

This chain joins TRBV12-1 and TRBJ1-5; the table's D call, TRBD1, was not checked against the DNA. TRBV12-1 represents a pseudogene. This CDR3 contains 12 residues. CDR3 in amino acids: CAVSGRHQPQHF. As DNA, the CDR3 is TGTGCCGTCTCAGGGCGACATCAGCCCCAGCATTTT.

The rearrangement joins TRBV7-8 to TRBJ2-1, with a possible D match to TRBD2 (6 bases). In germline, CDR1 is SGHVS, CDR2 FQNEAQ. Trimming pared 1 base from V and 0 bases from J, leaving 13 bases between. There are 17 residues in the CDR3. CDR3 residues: CASSLGRAGYSYNEQFF. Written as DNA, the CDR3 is TGTGCCAGCAGCTTAGGGAGGGCGGGATACTCCTACAATGAGCAGTTCTTC.

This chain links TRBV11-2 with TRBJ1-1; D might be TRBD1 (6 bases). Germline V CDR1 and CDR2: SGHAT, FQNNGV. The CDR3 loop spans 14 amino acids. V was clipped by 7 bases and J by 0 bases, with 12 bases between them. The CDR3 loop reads CASTRGQLNTEAFF. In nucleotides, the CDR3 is TGTGCCAGCACCCGGGGGCAGTTGAACACTGAAGCTTTCTTT.

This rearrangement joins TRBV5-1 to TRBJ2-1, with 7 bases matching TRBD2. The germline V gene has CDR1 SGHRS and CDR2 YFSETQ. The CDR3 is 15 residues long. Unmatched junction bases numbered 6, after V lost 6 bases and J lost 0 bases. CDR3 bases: TGCGCCAGCAACCCGGGAGGTAGCTCCTACAATGAGCAGTTCTTC. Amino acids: CASNPGGSSYNEQFF.

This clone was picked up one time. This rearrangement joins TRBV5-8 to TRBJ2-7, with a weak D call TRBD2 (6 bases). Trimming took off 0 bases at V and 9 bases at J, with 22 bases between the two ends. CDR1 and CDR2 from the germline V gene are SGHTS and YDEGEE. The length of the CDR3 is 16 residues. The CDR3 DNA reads TGTGCCAGCAGCTTGGGAGGAGGGGCCCGCCTACGAGGGCAGTACTTC. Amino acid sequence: CASSLGGGARLRGQYF.

The CDR3 loop is CATSRVVYRNTDTQYF. Written as DNA, the CDR3 is TGTGCCACCAGCAGAGTCGTTTATAGGAACACAGATACGCAGTATTTT. The chain joins TRBV15 to TRBJ2-3, with D hard to call. Germline V gene data show CDR1 as LNHNV and CDR2 as YYDKDF (reference sequence). V was shortened by 1 base and J by 2 bases, with 13 bases between the two germline ends. CDR3 length equals 16 residues.

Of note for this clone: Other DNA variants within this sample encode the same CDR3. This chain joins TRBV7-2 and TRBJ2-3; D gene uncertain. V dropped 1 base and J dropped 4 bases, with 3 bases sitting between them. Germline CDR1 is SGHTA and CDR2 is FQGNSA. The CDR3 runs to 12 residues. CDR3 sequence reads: CASSLVADTQYF. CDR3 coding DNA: TGTGCCAGCAGCTTAGTAGCAGATACGCAGTATTTT.

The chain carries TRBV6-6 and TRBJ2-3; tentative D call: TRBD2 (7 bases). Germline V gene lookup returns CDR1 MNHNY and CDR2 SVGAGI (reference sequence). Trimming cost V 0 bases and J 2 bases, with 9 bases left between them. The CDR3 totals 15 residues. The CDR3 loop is CASSYSGGPTDTQYF. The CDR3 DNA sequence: TGTGCCAGCAGTTACTCGGGGGGGCCCACAGATACGCAGTATTTT.

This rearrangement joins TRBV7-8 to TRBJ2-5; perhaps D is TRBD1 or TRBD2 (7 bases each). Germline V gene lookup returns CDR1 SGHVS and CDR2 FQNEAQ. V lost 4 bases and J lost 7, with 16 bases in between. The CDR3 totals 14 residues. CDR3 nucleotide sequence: TGTGCCAGCAGCTGGGGACAGCCGGGGGGGACCCAGTACTTC. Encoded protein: CASSWGQPGGTQYF. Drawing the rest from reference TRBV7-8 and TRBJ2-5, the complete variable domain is GAGVSQSPRYKVAKRGQDVALRCDPISGHVSLFWYQQALGQGPEFLTYFQNEAQLDKSGLPSDRFFAERPEGSVSTLKIQRTQQEDSAVYLCASSWGQPGGTQYFGPGTRLLVL.

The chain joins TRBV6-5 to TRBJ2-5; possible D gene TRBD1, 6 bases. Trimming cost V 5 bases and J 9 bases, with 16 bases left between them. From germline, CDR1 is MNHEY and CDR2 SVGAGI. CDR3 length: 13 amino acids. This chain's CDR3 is CASSRQAPSAQYF. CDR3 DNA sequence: TGTGCCAGCAGTCGACAGGCCCCGAGCGCCCAGTACTTC.

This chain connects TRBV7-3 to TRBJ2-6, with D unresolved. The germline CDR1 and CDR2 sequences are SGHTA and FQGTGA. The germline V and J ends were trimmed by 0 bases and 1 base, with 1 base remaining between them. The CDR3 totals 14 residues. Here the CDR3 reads CASSLTSGANVLTF. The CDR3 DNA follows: TGTGCCAGCAGCTTAACATCTGGGGCCAACGTCCTGACTTTC.

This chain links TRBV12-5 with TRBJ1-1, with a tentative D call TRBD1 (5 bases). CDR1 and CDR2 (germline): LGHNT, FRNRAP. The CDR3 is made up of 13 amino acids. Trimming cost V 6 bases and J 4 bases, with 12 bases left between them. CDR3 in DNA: TGTGCTAGTGGGCTGTCGGGGCGCACTGAAGCTTTCTTT. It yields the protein CASGLSGRTEAFF. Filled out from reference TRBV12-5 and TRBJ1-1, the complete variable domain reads DARVTQTPRHKVTEMGQEVTMRCQPILGHNTVFWYRQTMMQGLELLAYFRNRAPLDDSGMPKDRFSAEMPDATLATLKIQPSEPRDSAVYFCASGLSGRTEAFFGQGTRLTVV.

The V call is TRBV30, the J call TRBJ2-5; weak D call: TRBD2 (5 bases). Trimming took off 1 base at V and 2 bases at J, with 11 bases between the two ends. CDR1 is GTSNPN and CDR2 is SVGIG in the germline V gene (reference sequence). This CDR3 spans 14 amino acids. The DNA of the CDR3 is TGTGCCTGGAGTGCAGACTATTTTCAAGAGACCCAGTACTTC. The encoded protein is CAWSADYFQETQYF.

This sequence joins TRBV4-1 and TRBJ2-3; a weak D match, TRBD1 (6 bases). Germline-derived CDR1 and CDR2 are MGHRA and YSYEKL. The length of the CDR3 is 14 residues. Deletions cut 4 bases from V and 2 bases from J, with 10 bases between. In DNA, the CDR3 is TGCGCCAGCAGCCTCTACAGGGACACAGATACGCAGTATTTT. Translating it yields CASSLYRDTDTQYF.

CDR3 DNA sequence: TGTGCCAGCACCAGACTAGCGGACCGCACAGATACGCAGTATTTT. Translating gives CASTRLADRTDTQYF. V usage is TRBV6-1 and J usage is TRBJ2-3; 9 positions match TRBD2. The germline CDR1 and CDR2 sequences are MNHNS and SASEGT. The CDR3 has 15 residues. With 7 bases clipped from V and 1 base from J, the junction kept 6 bases outside the gene matches.

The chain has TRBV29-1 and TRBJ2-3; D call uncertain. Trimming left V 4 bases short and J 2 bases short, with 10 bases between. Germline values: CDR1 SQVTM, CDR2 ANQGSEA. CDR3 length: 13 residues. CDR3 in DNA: TGCAGCGTTGTCGTCGGATTCACAGATACGCAGTATTTT. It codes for CSVVVGFTDTQYF.

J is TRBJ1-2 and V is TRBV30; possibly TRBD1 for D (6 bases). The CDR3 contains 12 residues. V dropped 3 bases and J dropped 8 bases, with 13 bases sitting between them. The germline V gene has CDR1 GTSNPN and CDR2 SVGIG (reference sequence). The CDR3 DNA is TGTGCCTGGAGGCCGGCAGGGGAGGGCTACACCTTC. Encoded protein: CAWRPAGEGYTF.

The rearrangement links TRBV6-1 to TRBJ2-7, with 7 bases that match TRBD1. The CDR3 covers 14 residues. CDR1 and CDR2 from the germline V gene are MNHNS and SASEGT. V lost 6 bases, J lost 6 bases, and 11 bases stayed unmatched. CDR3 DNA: TGTGCCAGCAGACCGACAGGGATAGTAGGCGAGCAGTACTTC. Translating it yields CASRPTGIVGEQYF.

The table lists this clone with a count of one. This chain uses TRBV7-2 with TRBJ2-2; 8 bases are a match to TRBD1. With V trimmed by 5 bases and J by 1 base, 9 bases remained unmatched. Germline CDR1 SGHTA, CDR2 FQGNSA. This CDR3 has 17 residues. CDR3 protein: CASSQGFGQGNTGELFF. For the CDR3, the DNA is TGTGCCAGCAGCCAAGGGTTCGGACAGGGGAACACCGGGGAGCTGTTTTTT.

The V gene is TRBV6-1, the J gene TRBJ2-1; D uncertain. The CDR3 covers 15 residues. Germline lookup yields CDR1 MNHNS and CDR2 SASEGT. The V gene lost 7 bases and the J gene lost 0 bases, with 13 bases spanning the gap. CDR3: CASTPRTDSYNEQFF. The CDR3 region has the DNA TGTGCCAGCACCCCTCGGACGGACTCCTACAATGAGCAGTTCTTC.

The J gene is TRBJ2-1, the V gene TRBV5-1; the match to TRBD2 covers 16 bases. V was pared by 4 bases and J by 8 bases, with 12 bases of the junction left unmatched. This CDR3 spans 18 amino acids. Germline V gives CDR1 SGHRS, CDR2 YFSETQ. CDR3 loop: CASSGPNPGLAGGDEQFF. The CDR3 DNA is TGCGCCAGCAGCGGACCAAACCCGGGACTAGCGGGAGGGGATGAGCAGTTCTTC.

The CDR3 DNA sequence: TGTGCCTGGAGTGGGACCATAGCCAAAAACATTCAGTACTTC. It codes for CAWSGTIAKNIQYF. V is TRBV30 and J is TRBJ2-4; D uncertain. The CDR3 is made up of 14 amino acids. Between the trimmed V and J ends, which lost 1 base and 0 bases, there was a span of 7 bases. Germline CDR1 and CDR2: GTSNPN and SVGIG (reference sequence).

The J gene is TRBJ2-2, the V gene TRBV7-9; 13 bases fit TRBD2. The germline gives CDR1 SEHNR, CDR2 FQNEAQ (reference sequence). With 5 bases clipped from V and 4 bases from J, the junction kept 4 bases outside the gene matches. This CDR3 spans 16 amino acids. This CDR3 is CASSMTSGRITGELFF. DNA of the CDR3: TGTGCCAGCAGCATGACTAGCGGGAGGATCACCGGGGAGCTGTTTTTT. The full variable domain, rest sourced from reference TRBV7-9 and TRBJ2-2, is DTGVSQNPRHKITKRGQNVTFRCDPISEHNRLYWYRQTLGQGPEFLTYFQNEAQLEKSRLLSDRFSAERPKGSFSTLEIQRTEQGDSAMYLCASSMTSGRITGELFFGEGSRLTVL.

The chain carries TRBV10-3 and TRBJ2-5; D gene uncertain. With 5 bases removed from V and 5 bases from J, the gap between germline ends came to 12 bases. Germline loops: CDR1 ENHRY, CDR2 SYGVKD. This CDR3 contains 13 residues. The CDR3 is CAISLTATETQYF. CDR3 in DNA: TGTGCCATCAGTTTGACCGCGACGGAGACCCAGTACTTC.

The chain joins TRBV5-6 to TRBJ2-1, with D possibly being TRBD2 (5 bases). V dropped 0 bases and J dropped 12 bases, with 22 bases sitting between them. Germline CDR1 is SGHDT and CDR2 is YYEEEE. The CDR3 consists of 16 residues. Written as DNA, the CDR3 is TGTGCCAGCAGCTTGGTAGCTGGCCCCCGCACCGGAGGGCAGTTCTTC. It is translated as CASSLVAGPRTGGQFF.

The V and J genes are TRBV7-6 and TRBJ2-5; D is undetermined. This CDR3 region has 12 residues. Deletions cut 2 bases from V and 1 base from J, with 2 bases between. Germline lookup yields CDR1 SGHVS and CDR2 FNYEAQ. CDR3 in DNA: TGTGCCAGCAGCTTAACCCAAGAGACCCAGTACTTC. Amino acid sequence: CASSLTQETQYF. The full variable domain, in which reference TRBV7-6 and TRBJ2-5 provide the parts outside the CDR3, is GAGVSQSPRYKVTKRGQDVALRCDPISGHVSLYWYRQALGQGPEFLTYFNYEAQQDKSGLPNDRFSAERPEGSISTLTIQRTEQRDSAMYRCASSLTQETQYFGPGTRLLVL.

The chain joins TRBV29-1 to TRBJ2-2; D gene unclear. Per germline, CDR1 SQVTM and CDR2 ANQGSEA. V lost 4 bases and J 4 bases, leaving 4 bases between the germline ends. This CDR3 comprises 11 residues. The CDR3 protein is CSVAGTGELFF. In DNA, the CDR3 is TGCAGCGTTGCTGGCACCGGGGAGCTGTTTTTT.

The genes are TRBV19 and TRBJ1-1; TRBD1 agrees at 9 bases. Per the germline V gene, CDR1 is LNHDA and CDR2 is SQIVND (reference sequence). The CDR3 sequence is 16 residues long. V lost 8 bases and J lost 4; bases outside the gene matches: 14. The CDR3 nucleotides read TGTGCCAGTTACTCTCTGGGACAGGGAAGGAGCACTGAAGCTTTCTTT. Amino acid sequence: CASYSLGQGRSTEAFF.